This paragraph covers one TCR beta chain sequence. Its antigen remains unidentified. No base-level quality is on record; no much larger clone is a single base apart. TCRbeta CDR3 regions were amplified from genomic DNA using the immunoSEQ Assay, a bias-controlled multiplex PCR. The original pipeline was this. Within the assay, amplification of reference gene primers was used to estimate how many nucleated cells each sample contained. To quantify the absolute abundance of each unique TCRbeta CDR3 rearrangement, sequence reads were collapsed and filtered. For each sample, productive Simpson clonality was calculated as the square root of Simpson's diversity index over productive rearrangements. The source is immuneACCESS, and TCRdb retained only in-frame sequences with V and J called. Part of the clones is not carried over; for the studies checked, unresolved V genes explain less than half of this, and the remainder is unexplained. V, J and clone size are those of that table, while D and trimming were read from the DNA. The sample data list about 130,000 clones, and around 83% of these were observed just once. The ten largest account for over 15% of the sample.

Enrolling through a virtual design, the prospective study's participants ranged in age from roughly 18 to 89 years and lived across roughly 24 United States geographic areas. Cohort assignment in the prospective study relied on participant-reported clinical history from a screening survey and a study questionnaire. Recovered participants in ImmuneRACE Cohort 3 were defined by two consecutive negative NP/OP PCR tests, clearance by a healthcare professional, or resolution of symptoms. Mobile phlebotomists in the prospective study collected whole blood, serum and a nasopharyngeal or oropharyngeal swab from every participant. Additional blood draws and questionnaires over a roughly two-month period could optionally be provided by prospective study participants. Blood samples from the prospective study were shipped frozen or at room temperature prior to DNA extraction. The sample belongs to a study of blood T cell repertoires in COVID-19 (dated by TCRdb to between 2020 and 2021). Regarding the complete study: Samples covering the acute and convalescent phases of COVID-19 were provided by collaborators in the United States, Italy and Spain. Where available, HLA class I and class II types were taken from metadata supplied by the sample provider and were not determined by assay-based typing. The dataset comprised deeply sampled blood TCRbeta repertoires from subjects exposed to, actively infected with, or recovered from COVID-19. Nearly every sample came with metadata listing a de-identified subject ID, COVID-19 status, age in years and sex. The repertoires were released in a freely available public database meant as a resource for research on the immune response to SARS-CoV-2. The material from the prospective study consisted of cDNA or gDNA derived from T cells, B-cell-depleted T cells, or PBMCs. Samples came from the ongoing ImmuneRACE study (first 160 participants) plus 1,254 subjects from 6 global collaborators.

Results and caveats for the whole study, not just this receptor: Clinical and demographic metadata were provided uncurated, with the amount varying by source and participant.

Germline trimming amounts to 5 bases on V and 0 bases on J, with 10 as the count of junction bases outside the gene matches. There are 17 amino acids in the CDR3, from cysteine to phenylalanine inclusive. Just the 51-base CDR3 DNA is kept, in frame starting at base 1. Via the germline V gene, CDR1 is SGHTA and CDR2 FQGTGA. Here the chain combines TRBV7-3 and TRBJ2-1; a stretch of 7 junction bases matches TRBD2. This clonotype originated in a man younger than 45 who had recovered from COVID-19. The sequenced material came from PBMCs or T cells enriched from blood (not recorded which). The CDR3 region: CASSRRALADSYNEQFF. The nucleotide sequence is TGTGCCAGCAGCAGGAGGGCGCTAGCGGACTCCTACAATGAGCAGTTCTTC. With all but the CDR3 taken from the reference TRBV7-3 and TRBJ2-1 genes, the full variable domain is: GAGVSQTPSNKVTEKGKYVELRCDPISGHTALYWYRQSLGQGPEFLIYFQGTGAADDSGLPNDRFFAVRPEGSVSTLKIQRTERGDSAVYLCASSRRALADSYNEQFFGPGTRLTVL.